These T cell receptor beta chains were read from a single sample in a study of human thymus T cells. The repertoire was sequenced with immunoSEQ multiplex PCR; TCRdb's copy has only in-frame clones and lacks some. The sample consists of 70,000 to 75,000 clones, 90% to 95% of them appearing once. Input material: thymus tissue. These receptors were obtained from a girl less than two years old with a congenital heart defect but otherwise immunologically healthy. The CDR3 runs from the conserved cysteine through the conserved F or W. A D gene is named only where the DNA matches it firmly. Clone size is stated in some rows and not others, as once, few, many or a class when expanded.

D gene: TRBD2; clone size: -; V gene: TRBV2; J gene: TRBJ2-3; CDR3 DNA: TGTGCCAGCAGTGTGGGCGGGAGGGCCGCTACAGATACGCAGTATTTT; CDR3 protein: CASSVGGRAATDTQYF
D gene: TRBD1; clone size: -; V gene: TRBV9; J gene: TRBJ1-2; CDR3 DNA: TGTGCCAGCAGCGCCTGGACAGGGGCTAACTATGGCTACACCTTC; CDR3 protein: CASSAWTGANYGYTF
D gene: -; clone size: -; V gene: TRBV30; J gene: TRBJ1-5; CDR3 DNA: TGTGCCTGGAGCGACGCACCAAATCCCCTGACAGATCAGCCCCAGCATTTT; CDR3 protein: CAWSDAPNPLTDQPQHF
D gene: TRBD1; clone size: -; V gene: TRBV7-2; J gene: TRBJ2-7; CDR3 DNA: TGTGCCAGCAGCGACGACGTAGGACAGGGGGTACGGGAGCAGTACTTC; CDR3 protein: CASSDDVGQGVREQYF
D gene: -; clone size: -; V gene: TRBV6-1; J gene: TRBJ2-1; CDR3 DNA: TGTGCCAGCAGTGGGCCCCACCGGAACAATGAGCAGTTCTTC; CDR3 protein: CASSGPHRNNEQFF
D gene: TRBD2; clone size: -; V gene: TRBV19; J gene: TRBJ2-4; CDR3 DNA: TGTGCCAGTAGTTCGGCTACGGGGGGGAGACGGAACATTCAGTACTTC; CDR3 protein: CASSSATGGRRNIQYF
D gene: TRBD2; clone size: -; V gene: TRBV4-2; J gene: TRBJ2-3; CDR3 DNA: TGTGCCAGCAGCCAACAAACCGGGACTAACACCACAGATACGCAGTATTTT; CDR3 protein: CASSQQTGTNTTDTQYF
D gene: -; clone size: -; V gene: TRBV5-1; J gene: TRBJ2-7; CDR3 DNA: TGCGCCAGCAGCCCGGACCCCTACGAGCAGTACTTC; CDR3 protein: CASSPDPYEQYF
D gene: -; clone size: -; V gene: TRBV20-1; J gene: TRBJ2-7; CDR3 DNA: TGCAGTGCTCCCTCGCGAGGGGAGCAGTACTTC; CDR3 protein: CSAPSRGEQYF
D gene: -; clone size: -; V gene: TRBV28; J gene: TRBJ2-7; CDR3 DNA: TGTGCCAGCAGTTTGCTCCCAGGGCGGGAACACTACGAGCAGTACTTC; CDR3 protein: CASSLLPGREHYEQYF
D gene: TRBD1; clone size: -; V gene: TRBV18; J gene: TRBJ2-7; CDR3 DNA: TGTGCCAGCTCCCTTCAGGGGACAGGGAACGACCACGAGCAGTACTTC; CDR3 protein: CASSLQGTGNDHEQYF
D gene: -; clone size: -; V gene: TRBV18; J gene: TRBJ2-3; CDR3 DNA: TGTGCCAGCTCGCTCTCCGGGGCCAGCACAGATACGCAGTATTTT; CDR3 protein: CASSLSGASTDTQYF
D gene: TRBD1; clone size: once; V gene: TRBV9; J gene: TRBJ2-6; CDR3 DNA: TGTGCCAGCAGCGCCGAAGGGGACAGTGAACCCAACGTCCTGACTTTC; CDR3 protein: CASSAEGDSEPNVLTF
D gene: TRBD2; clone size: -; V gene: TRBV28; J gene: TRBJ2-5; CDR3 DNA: TGTGCCAGCAGTTTAGTTACGGGACTAGCGGGGTGGCAGACCCAGTACTTC; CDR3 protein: CASSLVTGLAGWQTQYF
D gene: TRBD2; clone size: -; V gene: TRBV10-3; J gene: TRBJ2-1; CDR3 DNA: TGTGCCATCAGTGAGGGGACTAGATCGGGCGGGGAGCAGTTCTTC; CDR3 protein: CAISEGTRSGGEQFF
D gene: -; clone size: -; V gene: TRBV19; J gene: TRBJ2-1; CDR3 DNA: TGTGCCAGTAGGGCTACAGGCGCGCCAGACAATGAGCAGTTCTTC; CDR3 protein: CASRATGAPDNEQFF